These 26 T cell receptor beta chains came from one sample sequenced in a study of memory B cells and T cells in multiple sclerosis. The table came from immunoSEQ multiplex PCR; TCRdb's copy has only in-frame clones and leaves some out. The data contain under 50,000 clones, almost 85% of them singletons. CFSE-dim autoproliferating and CFSE-high non-proliferating T cells from unstimulated culture were sequenced separately. Pooled replicate wells came from about 50 million CFSE-labeled PBMCs cultured around seven days without stimulus. These receptors have no identified antigens. Sequencing was done on a sample of PBMCs from blood kept in culture. All receptors derive from a human donor with multiple sclerosis.

V usage is TRBV7-9 and J usage is TRBJ2-7; D is possibly TRBD1 (6 bases). The CDR3 sequence is 15 residues long. The germline CDR1 and CDR2 sequences are SEHNR and FQNEAQ (reference sequence). Trimming stripped 4 bases from V and 6 bases from J, with 19 bases between. CDR3 amino acids: CASSSPGHREIEQYF. CDR3 nucleotide sequence: TGTGCCAGCAGCTCTCCCGGACACAGGGAGATCGAGCAGTACTTC.

The V gene is TRBV5-6, the J gene TRBJ2-3, with D hard to call. This CDR3 is built from 13 residues. Germline loops: CDR1 SGHDT, CDR2 YYEEEE. The V gene lost 3 bases and the J gene lost 5 bases, with 10 bases spanning the gap. This CDR3 is CASSSLTRDTQYF. The CDR3 DNA is TGTGCCAGCAGCTCCCTAACCCGAGATACGCAGTATTTT.

V gene TRBV6-1 combines with J gene TRBJ2-7; no firm D call. This CDR3 comprises 15 residues. Germline lookup yields CDR1 MNHNS and CDR2 SASEGT. V was clipped by 7 bases and J by 0 bases, with 16 bases between them. Here the CDR3 DNA reads TGTGCCAGCAATCGAAGGCGGCTATACTCCTACGAGCAGTACTTC. It is translated as CASNRRRLYSYEQYF.

This clone was recorded once. The chain has TRBV6-6 and TRBJ1-5; TRBD1 aligns across 9 bases. CDR3 size: 15 residues. V lost 6 bases, J lost 4 bases, and 7 bases stayed unmatched. CDR1 MNHNY and CDR2 SVGAGI come from the germline V gene (reference sequence). CDR3 protein: CASRTGQGRNQPQHF. The DNA of the CDR3 is TGTGCCAGCAGGACCGGACAGGGGCGGAATCAGCCCCAGCATTTT.

This rearrangement joins TRBV2 to TRBJ2-7; D might be TRBD1 (5 bases). Trimming removed 3 bases at V and 4 bases at J, with 16 bases between. The CDR3 loop spans 15 amino acids. From germline, CDR1 is SNHLY and CDR2 FYNNEI. The CDR3 loop is CASSDDKGNLYEQYF. The DNA for the CDR3 is TGTGCCAGCAGTGACGATAAGGGGAACCTGTACGAGCAGTACTTC.

CDR3 bases: TGTGCCAGTAGTACTGGGACTAGCGGGCGGGGAGAGACCCAGTACTTC. Translating it yields CASSTGTSGRGETQYF. This chain links TRBV19 with TRBJ2-5; 12 bases fit TRBD2. CDR1 is LNHDA, CDR2 SQIVND, per germline (reference sequence). The CDR3 contains 16 residues. V was clipped by 4 bases and J by 4 bases; unmatched bases: 7.

The chain uses TRBV14 and TRBJ1-1, with D maybe TRBD1 (6 bases). V gave up 0 bases and J gave up 5 bases, with 16 bases separating them. The CDR3 consists of 16 residues. The germline gives CDR1 SGHDN, CDR2 FVKESK. CDR3 residues: CASSQDSRGAGTEAFF. DNA of the CDR3: TGTGCCAGCAGCCAAGATTCTCGGGGGGCTGGTACTGAAGCTTTCTTT.

The rearrangement joins TRBV2 to TRBJ1-2, with D hard to call. There are 13 residues in the CDR3. Germline CDR1 reads SNHLY; CDR2 reads FYNNEI. V was trimmed by 6 bases and J by 1 base, leaving 9 bases between them. CDR3 sequence (DNA): TGTGCCAGCAGGGATTACAGTAACTATGGCTACACCTTC. Translation gives CASRDYSNYGYTF.

V is TRBV6-1 and J is TRBJ1-5; TRBD1 matches at 8 bases. Germline CDR1 is MNHNS and CDR2 is SASEGT. The CDR3 is made up of 13 amino acids. V lost 6 bases and J lost 7; bases outside the gene matches: 5. CDR3 DNA sequence: TGTGCCAGCAGACAGGGGGTGGAACAGCCCCAGCATTTT. Protein product: CASRQGVEQPQHF.

This clone was found once. The rearrangement links TRBV19 to TRBJ1-2; perhaps TRBD1 as D (6 bases). The CDR3 covers 14 residues. Germline CDR1 and CDR2: LNHDA and SQIVND (reference sequence). V lost 3 bases to trimming and J lost 7 bases, with 15 bases between them. The CDR3 spells CASSMGAWVPGYTF. The DNA for the CDR3 is TGTGCCAGTAGTATGGGGGCGTGGGTCCCTGGCTACACCTTC.

V is TRBV9 and J is TRBJ1-4, with 8 bases lining up with TRBD1. The CDR3 runs to 15 residues. Germline CDR1 reads SGDLS; CDR2 reads YYNGEE. The J segment lost 8 bases and the V segment lost 0 bases, leaving 6 bases of the junction unmatched. CDR3 sequence reads: CASSVVGQGGEKLFF. DNA for the CDR3: TGTGCCAGCAGCGTAGTTGGACAGGGTGGCGAAAAACTGTTTTTT.

V gene TRBV5-6 combines with J gene TRBJ2-1; 9 positions match TRBD2. Germline lookup yields CDR1 SGHDT and CDR2 YYEEEE. This CDR3 is 13 amino acids long. Trimming at V came to 0 bases and at J to 10 bases, leaving 2 bases not matched to a gene. The CDR3, as DNA: TGTGCCAGCAGCTTGGTAGCGGGGGAGGAGCAGTTCTTC. Translation gives CASSLVAGEEQFF.

The V gene is TRBV30, the J gene TRBJ1-1, with unresolved D. Between the trimmed V and J ends, which lost 2 bases and 1 base, there was a span of 8 bases. In germline, CDR1 is GTSNPN, CDR2 SVGIG (reference sequence). The CDR3 runs 13 residues. The CDR3 is CAWSPTPNTEAFF. The DNA for the CDR3 is TGTGCCTGGAGTCCAACTCCGAACACTGAAGCTTTCTTT.

The chain uses TRBV7-3 and TRBJ2-2; 8 bases map to TRBD1. This CDR3 is 14 amino acids long. Trimming removed 3 bases from V and 5 bases from J; junction bases left unmatched: 2. The V gene's germline CDR1 is SGHTA and CDR2 FQGTGA. As DNA, the CDR3 is TGTGCCAGCAGCTTGAACAGGGGGACCGGGGAGCTGTTTTTT. It yields the protein CASSLNRGTGELFF.

CDR3 residues: CASSPELDRVETQYF. The CDR3 nucleotides read TGTGCCAGCAGCCCCGAATTGGACAGGGTGGAGACCCAGTACTTC. The chain couples TRBV5-6 to TRBJ2-5, with 8 bases lining up with TRBD1. The CDR3 extends over 15 amino acids. Germline CDR1 is SGHDT and CDR2 is YYEEEE. V lost 4 bases and J lost 5; bases outside the gene matches: 10.

The chain links TRBV27 to TRBJ1-4; possible D gene TRBD1, 5 bases. Germline lookup yields CDR1 MNHEY and CDR2 SMNVEV (reference sequence). Trimming pared 5 bases from V and 0 bases from J, leaving 13 bases between. The CDR3 has 16 residues. The CDR3 nucleotides are TGTGCCAGCAGTCCTTCCCTAGGGGCAACTAATGAAAAACTGTTTTTT. It yields the protein CASSPSLGATNEKLFF.

The chain has TRBV6-5 and TRBJ1-2; no firm D call. Germline lookup yields CDR1 MNHEY and CDR2 SVGAGI. CDR3 size: 13 residues. Trimming stripped 0 bases from V and 14 bases from J, with 16 bases between. The CDR3 nucleotides are TGTGCCAGCAGTTACTCCCGGTCTCTCGTGGAAACCTTC. Its protein product is CASSYSRSLVETF.

This clone was detected once. The chain carries TRBV15 and TRBJ1-1; D not certain. Germline V gives CDR1 LNHNV, CDR2 YYDKDF (reference sequence). V lost 0 bases and J 0 bases, leaving 11 bases between the germline ends. This CDR3 has 16 amino acids. CDR3 sequence: CATSRDGEHLNTEAFF. The CDR3 nucleotides read TGTGCCACCAGCAGAGATGGCGAACACCTGAACACTGAAGCTTTCTTT.

The chain links TRBV14 to TRBJ1-6; TRBD1 is a possible D gene (6 bases). The CDR3 has 17 residues. Between the trimmed V and J ends, which lost 1 base and 1 base, there was a span of 11 bases. The germline V gene encodes CDR1 SGHDN and CDR2 FVKESK. The CDR3 protein is CASSQGGGISYNSPLHF. The DNA of the CDR3 is TGTGCCAGCAGCCAAGGAGGGGGGATTTCCTATAATTCACCCCTCCACTTT.

This clone showed up just a few times. This chain links TRBV18 with TRBJ2-1; D is perhaps TRBD1 (6 bases). Trimming left V 3 bases short and J 12 bases short, with 12 bases between. This CDR3 is 12 amino acids long. CDR1 KGHSH and CDR2 LQKENI come from the germline V gene. Here the CDR3 DNA reads TGTGCCAGCTCACCTATCGACAGGTGGCAGTTCTTC. Protein sequence: CASSPIDRWQFF.

The chain carries TRBV6-6 and TRBJ1-2; no firm D call. CDR1 MNHNY and CDR2 SVGAGI come from the germline V gene (reference sequence). CDR3 length: 12 residues. Trimming took off 2 bases at V and 6 bases at J, with 7 bases between the two ends. The CDR3 region has the DNA TGTGCCAGCAGTTACGTCGGGCATGGCTACACCTTC. This codes for CASSYVGHGYTF.

The J gene is TRBJ2-1, the V gene TRBV7-9, with TRBD1 matching 7 bases. The V gene end was trimmed by 5 bases and the J gene end by 3 bases; junction bases not matched to a gene: 13. Germline V gene lookup returns CDR1 SEHNR and CDR2 FQNEAQ (reference sequence). There are 17 residues in the CDR3. CDR3 nucleotides: TGTGCCAGCAGCCCCCCTAGTGGGGACAGCCTCTACAATGAGCAGTTCTTC. This translates into CASSPPSGDSLYNEQFF.

The V gene is TRBV6-1, the J gene TRBJ2-5; D call uncertain. The germline V gene has CDR1 MNHNS and CDR2 SASEGT. This CDR3 spans 13 amino acids. Trimming pared 8 bases from V and 1 base from J, leaving 11 bases between. The CDR3 region has the DNA TGTGCCAGCTCCGTGAACCGCCAAGAGACCCAGTACTTC. Translated: CASSVNRQETQYF.

This clone was picked up a small number of times. The chain employs TRBV7-8 and TRBJ2-2; 8 bases map to TRBD1. V dropped 1 base and J dropped 6; count of bases not matched to a gene: 4. The CDR3 totals 15 residues. Germline V CDR1 and CDR2: SGHVS, FQNEAQ. CDR3 nucleotides: TGTGCCAGCAGCTTAGTAGGGACAGGCCCCGGGGAGCTGTTTTTT. Its translation: CASSLVGTGPGELFF.

The V call is TRBV29-1, the J call TRBJ2-3; the D is unclear. Trimming took off 1 base at V and 0 bases at J, with 14 bases between the two ends. The CDR3 has 16 amino acids. Looked up from germline, CDR1 is SQVTM and CDR2 is ANQGSEA. The CDR3 sequence is CSVEASQAPSTDTQYF. DNA of the CDR3: TGCAGCGTTGAAGCATCGCAAGCACCTAGCACAGATACGCAGTATTTT.

The chain has TRBV5-6 and TRBJ1-5; 10 bases are shared with TRBD1. The V and J ends lost 4 bases and 7 bases, in that order; junction bases with no gene match: 2. From germline, CDR1 is SGHDT and CDR2 YYEEEE. This CDR3 is built from 13 residues. The CDR3 region has the DNA TGTGCCAGCAGCCGGACAGGGGGACAGCCCCAGCATTTT. Its protein product is CASSRTGGQPQHF.